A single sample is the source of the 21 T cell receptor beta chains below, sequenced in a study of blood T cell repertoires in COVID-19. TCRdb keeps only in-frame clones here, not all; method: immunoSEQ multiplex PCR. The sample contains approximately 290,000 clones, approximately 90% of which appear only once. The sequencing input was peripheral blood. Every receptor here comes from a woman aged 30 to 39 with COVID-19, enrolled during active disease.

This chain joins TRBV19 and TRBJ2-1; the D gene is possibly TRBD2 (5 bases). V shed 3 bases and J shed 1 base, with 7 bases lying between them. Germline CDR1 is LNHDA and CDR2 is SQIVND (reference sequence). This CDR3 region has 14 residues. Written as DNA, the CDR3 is TGTGCCAGTAGTATGAGCGGATCCTACAATGAGCAGTTCTTC. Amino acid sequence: CASSMSGSYNEQFF.

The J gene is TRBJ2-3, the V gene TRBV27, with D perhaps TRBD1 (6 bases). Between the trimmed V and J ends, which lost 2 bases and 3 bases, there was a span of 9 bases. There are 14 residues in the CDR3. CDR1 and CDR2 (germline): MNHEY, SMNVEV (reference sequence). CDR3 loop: CASSLGQGTDTQYF. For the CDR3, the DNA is TGTGCCAGCAGTTTAGGGCAGGGGACAGATACGCAGTATTTT.

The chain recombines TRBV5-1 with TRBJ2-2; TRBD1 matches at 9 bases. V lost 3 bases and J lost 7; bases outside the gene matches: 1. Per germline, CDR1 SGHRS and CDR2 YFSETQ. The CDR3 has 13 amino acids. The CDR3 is CASSWGQGGELFF. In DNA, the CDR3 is TGCGCCAGCAGCTGGGGACAGGGCGGGGAGCTGTTTTTT.

The DNA for the CDR3 is TGCGCCAGCAGCCTAGCGGGAGGGCCCCGTGAGCAGTTCTTC. Translated: CASSLAGGPREQFF. This rearrangement joins TRBV5-1 to TRBJ2-1; TRBD2 aligns across 12 bases. CDR3 length equals 14 residues. The V and J ends lost 4 bases and 9 bases, in that order; junction bases with no gene match: 5. Per germline, CDR1 SGHRS and CDR2 YFSETQ. The full variable domain, completed using reference TRBV5-1 and TRBJ2-1, is KAGVTQTPRYLIKTRGQQVTLSCSPISGHRSVSWYQQTPGQGLQFLFEYFSETQRNKGNFPGRFSGRQFSNSRSEMNVSTLELGDSALYLCASSLAGGPREQFFGPGTRLTVL.

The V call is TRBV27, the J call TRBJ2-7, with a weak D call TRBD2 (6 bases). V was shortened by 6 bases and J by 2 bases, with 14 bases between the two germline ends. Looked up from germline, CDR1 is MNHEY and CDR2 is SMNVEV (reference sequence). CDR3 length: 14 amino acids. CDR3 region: CASRVYGGTYEQYF. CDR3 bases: TGTGCCAGCAGAGTCTATGGCGGGACCTACGAGCAGTACTTC.

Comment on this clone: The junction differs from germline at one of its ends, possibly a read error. CDR3 DNA: TGTGCTAGTGGCTTGGGGGACAGCCGCTCTGGAAACACCATATATTTT. Its protein product is CASGLGDSRSGNTIYF. The chain links TRBV12-5 to TRBJ1-3, with 7 bases lining up with TRBD1. The CDR3 runs to 16 residues. Germline CDR1 is LGHNT and CDR2 is FRNRAP.

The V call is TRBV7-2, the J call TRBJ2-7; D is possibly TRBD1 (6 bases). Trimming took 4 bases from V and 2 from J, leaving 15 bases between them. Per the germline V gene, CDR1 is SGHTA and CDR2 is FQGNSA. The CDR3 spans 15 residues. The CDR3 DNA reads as TGTGCCAGCAGCTCCGTGACAGGTCTAACCTACGAGCAGTACTTC. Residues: CASSSVTGLTYEQYF.

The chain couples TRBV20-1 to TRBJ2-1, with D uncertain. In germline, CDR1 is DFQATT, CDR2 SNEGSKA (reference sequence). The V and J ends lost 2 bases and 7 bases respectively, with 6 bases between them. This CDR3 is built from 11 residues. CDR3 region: CSARSVNEQFF. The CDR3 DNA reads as TGCAGTGCTAGATCTGTAAATGAGCAGTTCTTC.

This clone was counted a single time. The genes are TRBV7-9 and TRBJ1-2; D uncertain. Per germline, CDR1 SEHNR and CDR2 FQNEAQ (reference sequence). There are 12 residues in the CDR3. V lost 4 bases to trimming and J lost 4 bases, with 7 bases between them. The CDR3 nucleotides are TGTGCCAGCAGCTCAACAAGCTATGGCTACACCTTC. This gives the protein CASSSTSYGYTF.

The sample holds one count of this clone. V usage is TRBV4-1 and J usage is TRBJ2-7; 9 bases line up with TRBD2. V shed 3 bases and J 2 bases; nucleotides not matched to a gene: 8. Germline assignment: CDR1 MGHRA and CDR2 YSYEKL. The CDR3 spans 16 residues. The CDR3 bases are TGCGCCAGCAGCCAGAAGCTCGCGGGAGGGCCCTACGAGCAGTACTTC. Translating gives CASSQKLAGGPYEQYF.

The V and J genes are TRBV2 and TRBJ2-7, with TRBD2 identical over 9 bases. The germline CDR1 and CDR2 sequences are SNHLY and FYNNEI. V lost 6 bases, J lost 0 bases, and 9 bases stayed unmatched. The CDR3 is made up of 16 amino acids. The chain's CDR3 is CASRHYRLAVSYEQYF. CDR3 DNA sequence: TGTGCCAGCAGGCATTATCGACTAGCGGTCTCCTACGAGCAGTACTTC.

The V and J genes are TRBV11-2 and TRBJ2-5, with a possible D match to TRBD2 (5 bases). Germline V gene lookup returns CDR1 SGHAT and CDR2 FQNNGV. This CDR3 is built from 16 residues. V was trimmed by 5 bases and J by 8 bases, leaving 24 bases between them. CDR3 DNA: TGTGCCAGCAGCAGACCGAGCGGAGATTACAAGAGAACCCAGTACTTC. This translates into CASSRPSGDYKRTQYF.

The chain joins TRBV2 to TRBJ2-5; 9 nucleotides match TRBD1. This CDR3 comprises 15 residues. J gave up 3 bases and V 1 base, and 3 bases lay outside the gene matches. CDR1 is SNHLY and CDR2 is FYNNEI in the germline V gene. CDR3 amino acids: CASSEDGDREETQYF. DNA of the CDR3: TGTGCCAGCAGTGAAGACGGGGACAGGGAAGAGACCCAGTACTTC.

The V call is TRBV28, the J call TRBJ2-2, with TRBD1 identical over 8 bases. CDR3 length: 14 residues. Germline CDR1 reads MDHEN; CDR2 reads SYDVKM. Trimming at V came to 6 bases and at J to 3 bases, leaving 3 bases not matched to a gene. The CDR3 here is CASSLTGDTGELFF. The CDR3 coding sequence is TGTGCCAGCAGCTTGACAGGGGACACCGGGGAGCTGTTTTTT.

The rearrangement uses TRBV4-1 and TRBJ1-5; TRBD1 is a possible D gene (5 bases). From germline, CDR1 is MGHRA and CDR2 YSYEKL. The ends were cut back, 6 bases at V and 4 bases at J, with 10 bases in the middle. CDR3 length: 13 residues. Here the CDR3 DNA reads TGCGCCAGCAGACAGGACGGGAATCAGCCCCAGCATTTT. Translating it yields CASRQDGNQPQHF.

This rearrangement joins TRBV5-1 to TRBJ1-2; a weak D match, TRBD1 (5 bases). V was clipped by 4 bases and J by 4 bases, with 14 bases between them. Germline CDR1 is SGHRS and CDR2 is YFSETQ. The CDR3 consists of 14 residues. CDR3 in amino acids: CASSGGEALYGYTF. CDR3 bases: TGCGCCAGCAGCGGAGGGGAAGCCCTCTATGGCTACACCTTC.

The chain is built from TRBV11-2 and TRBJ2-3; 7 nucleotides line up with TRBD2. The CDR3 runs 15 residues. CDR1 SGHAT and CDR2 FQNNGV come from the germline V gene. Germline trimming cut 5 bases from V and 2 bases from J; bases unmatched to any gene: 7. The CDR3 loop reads CASSTTGRDTDTQYF. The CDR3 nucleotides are TGTGCCAGCAGCACCACTGGGAGGGACACAGATACGCAGTATTTT.

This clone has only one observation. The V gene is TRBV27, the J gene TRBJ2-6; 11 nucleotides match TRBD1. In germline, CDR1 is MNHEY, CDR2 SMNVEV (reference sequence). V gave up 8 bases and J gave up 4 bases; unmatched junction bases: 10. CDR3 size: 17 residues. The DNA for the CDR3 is TGTGCCAGCCAGAGGACAGGGGGCGCGTTCGGGGCCAACGTCCTGACTTTC. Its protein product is CASQRTGGAFGANVLTF.

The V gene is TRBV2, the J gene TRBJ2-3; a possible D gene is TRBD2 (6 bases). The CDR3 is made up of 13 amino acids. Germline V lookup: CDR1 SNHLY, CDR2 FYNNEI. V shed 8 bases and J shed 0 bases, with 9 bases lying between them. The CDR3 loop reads CASLATSTDTQYF. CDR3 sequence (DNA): TGTGCCAGCCTAGCGACTAGCACAGATACGCAGTATTTT.

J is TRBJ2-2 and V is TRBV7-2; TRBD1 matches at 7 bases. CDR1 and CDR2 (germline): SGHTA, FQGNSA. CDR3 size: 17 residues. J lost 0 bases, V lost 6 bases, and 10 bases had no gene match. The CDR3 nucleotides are TGTGCCAGCAGTTTTACCGGGACAGCCACGAACACCGGGGAGCTGTTTTTT. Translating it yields CASSFTGTATNTGELFF.

CDR3 residues: CASRTGNTEAFF. The CDR3, as DNA: TGTGCCAGTCGAACAGGGAACACTGAAGCTTTCTTT. This rearrangement joins TRBV19 to TRBJ1-1, with a weak D call TRBD1 (5 bases). Trimming shortened V by 8 bases and J by 1 base, and 8 bases separated the two germline ends. The V gene's germline CDR1 is LNHDA and CDR2 SQIVND (reference sequence). This CDR3 spans 12 amino acids.